The 24 T cell receptor beta chains in this list originate from one sample, sequenced in a study of T-cell reconstitution after alpha-beta-depleted transplantation in children. Preparing the TCRbeta library involved the use of unique molecular identifiers. A single record per CDR3 protein comes from TCRdb applying MiXCR to the PCR reads. The sample has more than 200,000 distinct CDR3 sequences; 9.7% are singletons. The sequences come from PBMCs from the stem cell graft donor, collected from the stem cell graft. These receptor sequences come from a human donor who donated a stem cell graft to a child with SCID.

This clonotype was counted many times. The rearrangement links TRBV20-1 to TRBJ2-1, with D perhaps TRBD1 (7 bases). With 7 bases removed from V and 1 base from J, the gap between germline ends came to 11 bases. The CDR3 has 13 residues. Germline CDR1 is DFQATT and CDR2 is SNEGSKA (reference sequence). For the CDR3, the DNA is TGCAGTGGCGGGGACAGTTCCTACAATGAGCAGTTCTTC. The encoded protein is CSGGDSSYNEQFF.

This clonotype showed up many times. The rearrangement uses TRBV20-1 and TRBJ2-1, with TRBD2 identical over 8 bases. The germline V gene encodes CDR1 DFQATT and CDR2 SNEGSKA (reference sequence). J lost 3 bases, V lost 0 bases, and 13 bases had no gene match. The CDR3 consists of 18 residues. The CDR3 protein is CSARDGGTGGGNYNEQFF. In DNA form, the CDR3 reads TGCAGTGCTAGAGATGGGGGCACAGGCGGGGGGAACTACAATGAGCAGTTCTTC.

This clonotype came up many times. The J gene is TRBJ2-1, the V gene TRBV20-1; D unresolved. The V gene lost 0 bases and the J gene lost 9 bases, with 9 bases spanning the gap. The V gene's germline CDR1 is DFQATT and CDR2 SNEGSKA (reference sequence). This CDR3 has 12 amino acids. The CDR3 region has the DNA TGCAGTGCTAGAGATTGGGGTACTGAGCAGTTCTTC. Translated: CSARDWGTEQFF.

The table lists this clonotype with many counts. V and J are TRBV2 and TRBJ2-1; 8 nucleotides align to TRBD1. The CDR3 has 15 amino acids. Trimming cost V 8 bases and J 7 bases; bases outside gene matches: 13. Germline CDR1 is SNHLY and CDR2 is FYNNEI. The CDR3 DNA reads as TGTGCCAGCCAGGGGACAGGAGTCCCCATGAATGAGCAGTTCTTC. This codes for CASQGTGVPMNEQFF.

This clonotype was detected ten times or more. The chain carries TRBV5-1 and TRBJ2-1, with D tentatively TRBD1 or TRBD2 (5 bases each). CDR3 length: 16 amino acids. With 4 bases removed from V and 1 base from J, the gap between germline ends came to 15 bases. Germline V CDR1 and CDR2: SGHRS, YFSETQ. The CDR3 nucleotides are TGCGCCAGCAGCACTCTGGGGACGCCATCCTACAATGAGCAGTTCTTC. Encoded protein: CASSTLGTPSYNEQFF.

In its sample, this clonotype was seen many times. This chain uses TRBV5-1 with TRBJ2-1; the match to TRBD2 covers 8 bases. This CDR3 spans 16 amino acids. J gave up 7 bases and V 0 bases, and 9 bases lay outside the gene matches. Germline-derived CDR1 and CDR2 are SGHRS and YFSETQ. CDR3 sequence reads: CASSLEAGDPRNEQFF. In nucleotides, the CDR3 is TGCGCCAGCAGCTTGGAAGCGGGGGACCCTCGGAATGAGCAGTTCTTC.

This clonotype was seen ten or more times. The chain employs TRBV2 and TRBJ1-5, with D uncertain. Germline CDR1 SNHLY, CDR2 FYNNEI. The CDR3 has 12 amino acids. The V gene lost 6 bases and the J gene lost 6 bases, with 9 bases spanning the gap. CDR3 bases: TGTGCCAGCAGCCCCTATCCTCAGCCCCAGCATTTT. Its translation: CASSPYPQPQHF.

This clonotype was recorded many times. The V call is TRBV20-1, the J call TRBJ2-1; 7 nucleotides align to TRBD1. Germline trimming cut 6 bases from V and 5 bases from J; bases unmatched to any gene: 7. The CDR3 covers 13 residues. The germline V gene has CDR1 DFQATT and CDR2 SNEGSKA (reference sequence). The CDR3, as DNA: TGCAGTGCCAGGGGCACAGGGGACAATGAGCAGTTCTTC. It encodes CSARGTGDNEQFF.

For this clonotype: A much larger clone is a single base away; this may be a read error. The rearrangement links TRBV5-1 to TRBJ1-6, with no clear D. Germline V gene lookup returns CDR1 SGHRS and CDR2 YFSETQ. The CDR3 contains 14 residues. CDR3 nucleotides: TGCGCCAGCAGATTGGCTGCGTACGATTCACCCCTCCACTTT. Amino acids: CASRLAAYDSPLHF. The entire variable domain, with the rest obtained from reference TRBV5-1 and TRBJ1-6, is as follows: KAGVTQTPRYLIKTRGQQVTLSCSPISGHRSVSWYQQTPGQGLQFLFEYFSETQRNKGNFPGRFSGRQFSNSRSEMNVSTLELGDSALYLCASRLAAYDSPLHFGNGTRLTVT.

This clonotype was observed at least ten times. The gene calls are TRBV20-1 and TRBJ2-7, with a possible D match to TRBD2 (7 bases). Per the germline V gene, CDR1 is DFQATT and CDR2 is SNEGSKA (reference sequence). The CDR3 contains 14 residues. V was trimmed by 0 bases and J by 3 bases, leaving 12 bases between them. The CDR3 reads CSARDGGGVYEQYF. The CDR3 region has the DNA TGCAGTGCTAGAGATGGAGGGGGGGTCTACGAGCAGTACTTC.

This clonotype was counted ten times or more. The genes are TRBV30 and TRBJ2-3; TRBD2 aligns across 8 bases. The CDR3 contains 14 residues. Germline V CDR1 and CDR2: GTSNPN, SVGIG (reference sequence). Trimming at V came to 2 bases and at J to 1 base, leaving 2 bases not matched to a gene. CDR3 DNA sequence: TGTGCCTGGAGTAGAGCGGGGGGCACAGATACGCAGTATTTT. Translated: CAWSRAGGTDTQYF. Based on the CDR3 plus reference TRBV30 and TRBJ2-3, the full variable domain is SQTIHQWPATLVQPVGSPLSLECTVEGTSNPNLYWYRQAAGRGLQLLFYSVGIGQISSEVPQNLSASRPQDRQFILSSKKLLLSDSGFYLCAWSRAGGTDTQYFGPGTRLTVL.

V gene TRBV12-3 or TRBV12-4 combines with J gene TRBJ1-5; no clear D gene. The CDR3 totals 15 residues. V shed 4 bases and J shed 2 bases, with 12 bases lying between them. The CDR3 DNA reads TGTGCCAGCAGTTACAAGGGTGGCGGCAATCAGCCCCAGCATTTT. This gives the protein CASSYKGGGNQPQHF.

This clonotype was seen once. A much more abundant neighbour one base away suggests this may be a read error. CDR3 loop: CASSQFSGMPPHF. CDR3 coding DNA: TGTGCCAGCAGCCAATTTTCGGGGATGCCCCCCCACTTT. This rearrangement joins TRBV3-1 to TRBJ1-6, with D unresolved. CDR3 length equals 13 residues. The germline V gene encodes CDR1 LGHDT and CDR2 YNNKEL (reference sequence).

This clonotype was recorded at least ten times. This rearrangement joins TRBV16 to TRBJ1-1; 7 bases agree with TRBD1. CDR1 is KGHSY and CDR2 is FQNENV in the germline V gene. Germline trimming cut 0 bases from V and 5 bases from J; bases unmatched to any gene: 12. The CDR3 has 17 residues. The CDR3 sequence is CASSQSFSRQGGTEAFF. The CDR3 DNA follows: TGTGCCAGCAGCCAATCATTTAGTCGGCAGGGGGGAACTGAAGCTTTCTTT.

This clonotype was seen ten or more times. Here the CDR3 DNA reads TGCGCCAGCAGCTTGGTCCCCACGGTGCCCACTGAAGCTTTCTTT. This sequence encodes CASSLVPTVPTEAFF. The chain links TRBV5-1 to TRBJ1-1; D is unclear. The CDR3 has 15 residues. V was trimmed by 0 bases and J by 4 bases, leaving 13 bases between them. CDR1 is SGHRS, CDR2 YFSETQ, per germline.

This clonotype came up many times. This chain connects TRBV6-6 to TRBJ1-2; 8 bases line up with TRBD1. The germline V gene has CDR1 MNHNY and CDR2 SVGAGI (reference sequence). This CDR3 is 13 amino acids long. Trimming at V came to 2 bases and at J to 8 bases, leaving 4 bases not matched to a gene. CDR3 amino acids: CASSYTGQAGYTF. The DNA of the CDR3 is TGTGCCAGCAGTTACACGGGACAGGCCGGCTACACCTTC.

Ten or more counts support this clonotype. The rearrangement joins TRBV5-1 to TRBJ1-1; no clear D gene. From germline, CDR1 is SGHRS and CDR2 YFSETQ. V lost 2 bases and J lost 5, with 10 bases in between. The CDR3 sequence is 13 residues long. The CDR3 sequence is CASSLEGWTEAFF. The CDR3 DNA reads TGCGCCAGCAGCTTAGAGGGTTGGACTGAAGCTTTCTTT.

This clonotype was counted between two and nine times. The chain carries TRBV6-4 and TRBJ2-1, with TRBD2 matching 8 bases. V lost 8 bases and J lost 5; bases outside the gene matches: 8. This CDR3 is built from 14 residues. Per the germline V gene, CDR1 is MRHNA and CDR2 is SNTAGT. As DNA, the CDR3 is TGTGCCAGCGCTTCCGGGGGGGAAAACAATGAGCAGTTCTTC. Amino acid sequence: CASASGGENNEQFF.

This clonotype has a count of ten or more. V and J are TRBV20-1 and TRBJ2-5, with D unresolved. Trimming shortened V by 3 bases and J by 3 bases, and 8 bases separated the two germline ends. Germline CDR1 DFQATT, CDR2 SNEGSKA (reference sequence). The CDR3 length is 12 residues. This CDR3 reads CSARAQKETQYF. The CDR3 region has the DNA TGCAGTGCTAGGGCTCAAAAAGAGACCCAGTACTTC.

This clonotype has at least ten counts. The CDR3 here is CSARESGGPGDTQYF. CDR3 DNA: TGCAGTGCTAGAGAATCGGGGGGGCCGGGAGATACGCAGTATTTT. The genes are TRBV20-1 and TRBJ2-3, with 8 positions matching TRBD2. V was pared by 0 bases and J by 5 bases, with 7 bases of the junction left unmatched. The CDR3 loop spans 15 amino acids. CDR1 and CDR2 (germline): DFQATT, SNEGSKA (reference sequence).

This clonotype was detected a few times. The rearrangement links TRBV5-1 to TRBJ2-1; D is undetermined. The germline V gene encodes CDR1 SGHRS and CDR2 YFSETQ. Trimming stripped 2 bases from V and 2 bases from J, with 11 bases between. The CDR3 has 15 amino acids. The CDR3 DNA follows: TGCGCCAGCAGCTTAGCGTCCCCCACCTACAATGAGCAGTTCTTC. It translates to CASSLASPTYNEQFF.

This clonotype showed up many times. V usage is TRBV28 and J usage is TRBJ2-5; no definite D call. Germline V gene lookup returns CDR1 MDHEN and CDR2 SYDVKM. CDR3 size: 14 residues. Between the trimmed V and J ends, which lost 2 bases and 2 bases, there was a span of 9 bases. For the CDR3, the DNA is TGTGCCAGCAGTTTAGCGGCAGCACAAGAGACCCAGTACTTC. Its protein is CASSLAAAQETQYF.

Many counts were recorded for this clonotype. This chain connects TRBV7-2 to TRBJ2-5; 15 bases align to TRBD2. The CDR3 length is 17 residues. Trimming took 4 bases from V and 5 from J; bases not matched to a gene: 8. Germline CDR1 is SGHTA and CDR2 is FQGNSA. CDR3 loop: CASSSWTSGGARETQYF. In DNA, the CDR3 is TGTGCCAGCAGCTCCTGGACTAGCGGGGGGGCCAGGGAGACCCAGTACTTC.

This clonotype was observed at least ten times. The J gene is TRBJ1-2, the V gene TRBV9; tentatively, D is TRBD1 (5 bases). This CDR3 comprises 16 residues. Germline values: CDR1 SGDLS, CDR2 YYNGEE. Trimming pared 3 bases from V and 0 bases from J, leaving 15 bases between. The CDR3 here is CASSAIMGLPNYGYTF. CDR3 DNA: TGTGCCAGCAGCGCCATTATGGGACTTCCTAACTATGGCTACACCTTC.